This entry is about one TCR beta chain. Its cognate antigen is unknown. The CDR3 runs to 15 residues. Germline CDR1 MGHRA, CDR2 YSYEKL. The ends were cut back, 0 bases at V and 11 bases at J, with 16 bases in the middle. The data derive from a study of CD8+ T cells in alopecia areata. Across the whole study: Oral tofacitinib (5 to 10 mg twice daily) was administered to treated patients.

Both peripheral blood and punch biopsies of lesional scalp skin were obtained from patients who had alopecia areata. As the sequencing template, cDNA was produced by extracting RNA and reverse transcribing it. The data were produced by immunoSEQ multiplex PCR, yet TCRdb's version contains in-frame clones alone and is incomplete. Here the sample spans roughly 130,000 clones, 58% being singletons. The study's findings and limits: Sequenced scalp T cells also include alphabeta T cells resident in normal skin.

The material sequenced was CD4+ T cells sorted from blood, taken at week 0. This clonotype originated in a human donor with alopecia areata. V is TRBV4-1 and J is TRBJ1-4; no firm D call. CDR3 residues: CASSQEPSRMGKLFF. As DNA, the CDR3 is TGCGCCAGCAGCCAAGAGCCCAGCCGTATGGGGAAACTGTTTTTT.